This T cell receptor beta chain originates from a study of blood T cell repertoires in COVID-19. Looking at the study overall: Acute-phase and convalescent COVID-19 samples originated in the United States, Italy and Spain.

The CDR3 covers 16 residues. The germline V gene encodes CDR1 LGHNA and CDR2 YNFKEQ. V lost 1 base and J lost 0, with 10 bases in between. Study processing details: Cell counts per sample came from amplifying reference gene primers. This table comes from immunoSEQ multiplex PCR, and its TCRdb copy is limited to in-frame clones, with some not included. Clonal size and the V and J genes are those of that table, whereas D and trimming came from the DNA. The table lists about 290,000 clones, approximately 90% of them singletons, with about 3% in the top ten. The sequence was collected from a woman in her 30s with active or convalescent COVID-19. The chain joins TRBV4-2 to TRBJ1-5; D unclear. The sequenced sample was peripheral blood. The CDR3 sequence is CASSQVGGISNQPQHF. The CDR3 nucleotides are TGTGCCAGCAGCCAAGTAGGAGGGATTAGCAATCAGCCCCAGCATTTT.